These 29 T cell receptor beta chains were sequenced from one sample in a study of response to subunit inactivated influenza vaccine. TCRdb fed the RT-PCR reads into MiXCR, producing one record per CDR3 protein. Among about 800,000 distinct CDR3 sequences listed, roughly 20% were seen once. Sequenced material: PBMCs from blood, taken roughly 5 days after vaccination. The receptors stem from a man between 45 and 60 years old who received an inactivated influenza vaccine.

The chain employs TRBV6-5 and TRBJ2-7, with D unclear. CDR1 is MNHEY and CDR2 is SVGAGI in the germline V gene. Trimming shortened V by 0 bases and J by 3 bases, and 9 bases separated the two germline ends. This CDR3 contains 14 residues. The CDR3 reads CASSYSLDVYEQYF. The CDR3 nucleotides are TGTGCCAGCAGTTACTCGTTGGACGTCTACGAGCAGTACTTC.

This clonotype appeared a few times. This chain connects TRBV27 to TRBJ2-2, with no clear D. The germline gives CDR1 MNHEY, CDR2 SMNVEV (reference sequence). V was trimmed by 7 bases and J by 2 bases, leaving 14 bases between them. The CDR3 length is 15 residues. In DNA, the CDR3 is TGTGCCAGCAAACCGTGGCAGAAAAACACCGGGGAGCTGTTTTTT. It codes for CASKPWQKNTGELFF.

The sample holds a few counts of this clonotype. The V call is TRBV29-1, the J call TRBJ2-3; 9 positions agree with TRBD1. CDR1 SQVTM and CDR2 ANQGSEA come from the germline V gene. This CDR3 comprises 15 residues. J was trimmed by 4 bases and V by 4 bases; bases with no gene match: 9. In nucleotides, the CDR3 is TGCAGCGTTGTAAGACCGGACAGGGGCCCAGATACGCAGTATTTT. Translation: CSVVRPDRGPDTQYF.

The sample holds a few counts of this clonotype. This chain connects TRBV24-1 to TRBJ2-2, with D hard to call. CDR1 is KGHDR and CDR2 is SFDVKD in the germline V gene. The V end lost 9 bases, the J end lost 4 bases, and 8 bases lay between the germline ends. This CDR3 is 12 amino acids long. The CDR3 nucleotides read TGTGCCACCGGGTCGTTCACCGGGGAGCTGTTTTTT. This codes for CATGSFTGELFF.

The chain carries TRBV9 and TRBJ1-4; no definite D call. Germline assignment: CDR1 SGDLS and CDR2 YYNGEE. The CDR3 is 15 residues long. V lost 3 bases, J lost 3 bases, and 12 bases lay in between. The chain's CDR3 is CASSAGPTSNEKLFF. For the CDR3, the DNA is TGTGCCAGCAGCGCCGGGCCGACGTCTAATGAAAAACTGTTTTTT.

CDR3: CSGNSQNSPLHF. Written as DNA, the CDR3 is TGCAGTGGTAACAGCCAGAATTCACCCCTCCACTTT. The chain is built from TRBV20-1 and TRBJ1-6; D not resolved. Germline CDR1 reads DFQATT; CDR2 reads SNEGSKA (reference sequence). The V and J ends lost 7 bases and 7 bases respectively, with 11 bases between them. The CDR3 has 12 amino acids.

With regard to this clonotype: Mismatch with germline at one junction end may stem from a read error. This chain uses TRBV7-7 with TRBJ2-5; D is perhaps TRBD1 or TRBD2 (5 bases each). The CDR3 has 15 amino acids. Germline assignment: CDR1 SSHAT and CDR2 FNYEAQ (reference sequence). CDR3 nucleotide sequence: TGTGCTAGCAGCTACGGGGCCGGGTCCCAAGAGACCCAGTACTTC. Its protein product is CASSYGAGSQETQYF.

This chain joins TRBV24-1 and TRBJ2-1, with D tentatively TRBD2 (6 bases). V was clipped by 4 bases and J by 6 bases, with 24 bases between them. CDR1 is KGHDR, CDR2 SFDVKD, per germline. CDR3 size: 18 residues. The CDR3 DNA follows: TGTGCCACCAGTGACCTGGGGGAGCCCGGAGGGACCCTCAATGAGCAGTTCTTC. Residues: CATSDLGEPGGTLNEQFF.

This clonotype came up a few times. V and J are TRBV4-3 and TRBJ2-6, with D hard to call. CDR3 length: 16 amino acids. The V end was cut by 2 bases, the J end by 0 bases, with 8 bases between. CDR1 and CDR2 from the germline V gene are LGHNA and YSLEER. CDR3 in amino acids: CASSQLWSSGANVLTF. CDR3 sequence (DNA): TGCGCCAGCAGCCAACTATGGAGCTCTGGGGCCAACGTCCTGACTTTC.

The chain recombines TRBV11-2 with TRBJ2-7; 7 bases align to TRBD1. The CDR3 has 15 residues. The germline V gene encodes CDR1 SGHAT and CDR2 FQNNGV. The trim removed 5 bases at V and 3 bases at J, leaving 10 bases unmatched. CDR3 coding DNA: TGTGCCAGCAGCCGAGGGTTTGGGGACAGCTACGAGCAGTACTTC. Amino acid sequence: CASSRGFGDSYEQYF.

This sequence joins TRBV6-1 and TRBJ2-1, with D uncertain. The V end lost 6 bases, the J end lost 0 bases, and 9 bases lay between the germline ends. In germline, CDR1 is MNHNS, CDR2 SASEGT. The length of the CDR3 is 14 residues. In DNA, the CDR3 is TGTGCCAGCAGCATGATGAGCTCCTACAATGAGCAGTTCTTC. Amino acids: CASSMMSSYNEQFF.

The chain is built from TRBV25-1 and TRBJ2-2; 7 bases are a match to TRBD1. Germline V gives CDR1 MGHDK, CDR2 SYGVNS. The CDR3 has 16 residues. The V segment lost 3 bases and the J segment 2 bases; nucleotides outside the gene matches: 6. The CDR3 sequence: CASSDPGTANTGELFF. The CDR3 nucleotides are TGTGCCAGCAGTGATCCCGGGACAGCCAACACCGGGGAGCTGTTTTTT.

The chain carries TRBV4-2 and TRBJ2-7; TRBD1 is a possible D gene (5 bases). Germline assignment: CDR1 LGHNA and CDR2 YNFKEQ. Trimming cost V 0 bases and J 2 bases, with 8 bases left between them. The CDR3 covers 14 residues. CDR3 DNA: TGTGCCAGCAGCCAAGATGGGGCAGCCTACGAGCAGTACTTC. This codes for CASSQDGAAYEQYF.

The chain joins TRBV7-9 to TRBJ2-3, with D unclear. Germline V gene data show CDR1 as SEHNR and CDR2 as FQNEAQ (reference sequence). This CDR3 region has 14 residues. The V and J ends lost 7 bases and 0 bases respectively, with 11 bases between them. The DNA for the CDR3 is TGTGCCAGCACCAAGTCAGAGAGCACAGATACGCAGTATTTT. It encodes CASTKSESTDTQYF.

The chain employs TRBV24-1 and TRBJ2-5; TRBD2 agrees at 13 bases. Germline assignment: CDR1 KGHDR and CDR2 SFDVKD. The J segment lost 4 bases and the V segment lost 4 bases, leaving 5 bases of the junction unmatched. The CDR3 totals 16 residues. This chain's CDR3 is CATSETSGGAAETQYF. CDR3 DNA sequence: TGTGCCACCAGTGAAACTAGCGGGGGGGCCGCAGAGACCCAGTACTTC.

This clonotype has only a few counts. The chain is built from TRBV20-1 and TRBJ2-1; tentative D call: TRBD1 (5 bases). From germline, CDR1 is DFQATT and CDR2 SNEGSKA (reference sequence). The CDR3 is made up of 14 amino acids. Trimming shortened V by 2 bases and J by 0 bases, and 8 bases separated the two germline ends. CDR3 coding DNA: TGCAGTGCTAGAATTGGACACTCCTACAATGAGCAGTTCTTC. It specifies CSARIGHSYNEQFF.

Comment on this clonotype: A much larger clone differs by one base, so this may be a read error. CDR3 in DNA: TGCGCCAGCAGCCCCGGAGACTCCTATTACAATGAGCAGTTCTTC. It specifies CASSPGDSYYNEQFF. The rearrangement uses TRBV5-1 and TRBJ2-1; no reliable D call. The V and J ends lost 4 bases and 4 bases respectively, with 15 bases between them. CDR1 and CDR2 (germline): SGHRS, YFSETQ. The CDR3 has 15 amino acids.

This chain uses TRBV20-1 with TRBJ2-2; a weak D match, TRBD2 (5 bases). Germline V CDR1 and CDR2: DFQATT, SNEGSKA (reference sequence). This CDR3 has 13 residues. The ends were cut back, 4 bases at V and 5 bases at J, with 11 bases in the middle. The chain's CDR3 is CSATPGGTGELFF. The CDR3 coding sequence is TGCAGTGCTACCCCAGGAGGAACCGGGGAGCTGTTTTTT.

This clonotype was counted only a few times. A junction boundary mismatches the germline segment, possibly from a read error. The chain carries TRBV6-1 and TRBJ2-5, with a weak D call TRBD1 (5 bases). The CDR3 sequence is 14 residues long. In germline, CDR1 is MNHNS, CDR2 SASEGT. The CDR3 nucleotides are TGTGCCAGCAGTGATGGGGTTCTGAAACCAGGGAAGGGGTTC. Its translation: CASSDGVLKPGKGF.

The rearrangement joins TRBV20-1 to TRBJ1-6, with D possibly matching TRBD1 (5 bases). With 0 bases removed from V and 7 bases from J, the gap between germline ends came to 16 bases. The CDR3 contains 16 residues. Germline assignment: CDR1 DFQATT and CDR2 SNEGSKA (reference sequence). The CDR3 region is CSARDDRFDFNSPLHF. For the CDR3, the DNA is TGCAGTGCTAGAGATGACAGATTCGACTTCAATTCACCCCTCCACTTT.

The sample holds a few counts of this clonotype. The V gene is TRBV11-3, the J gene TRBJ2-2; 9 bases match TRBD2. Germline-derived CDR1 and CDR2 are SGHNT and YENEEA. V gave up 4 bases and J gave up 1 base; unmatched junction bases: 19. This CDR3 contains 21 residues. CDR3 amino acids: CASSSQTYYLAGRMNTGELFF. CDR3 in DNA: TGTGCCAGCAGCTCACAGACTTATTATCTAGCGGGGAGGATGAACACCGGGGAGCTGTTTTTT.

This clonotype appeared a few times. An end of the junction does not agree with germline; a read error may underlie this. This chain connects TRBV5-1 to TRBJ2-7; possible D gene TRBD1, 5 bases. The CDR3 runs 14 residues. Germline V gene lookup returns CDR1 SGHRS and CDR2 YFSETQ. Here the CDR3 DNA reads TGTGCCAGCAGCCTTCTCCAGGGTACCTACGAGCAGTACTTC. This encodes CASSLLQGTYEQYF.

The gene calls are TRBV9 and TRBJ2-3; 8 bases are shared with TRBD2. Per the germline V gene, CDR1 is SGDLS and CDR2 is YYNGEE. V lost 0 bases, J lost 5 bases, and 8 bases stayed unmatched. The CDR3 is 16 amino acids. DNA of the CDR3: TGTGCCAGCAGCGTAGGTGCCGGGGGGGTGTTAGATACGCAGTATTTT. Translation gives CASSVGAGGVLDTQYF.

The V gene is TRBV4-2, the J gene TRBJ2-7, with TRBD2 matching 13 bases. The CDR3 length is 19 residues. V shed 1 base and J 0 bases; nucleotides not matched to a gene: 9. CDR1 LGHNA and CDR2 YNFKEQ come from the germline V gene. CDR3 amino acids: CASSQVGAGTSGVSYEQYF. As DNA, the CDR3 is TGTGCCAGCAGCCAAGTAGGAGCCGGGACTAGCGGGGTCTCCTACGAGCAGTACTTC.

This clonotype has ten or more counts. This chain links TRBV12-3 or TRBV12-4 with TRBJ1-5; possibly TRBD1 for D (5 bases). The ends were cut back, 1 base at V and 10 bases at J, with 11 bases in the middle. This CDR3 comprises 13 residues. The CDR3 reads CASSLVGDRPQHF. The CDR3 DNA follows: TGTGCCAGCAGTTTAGTGGGAGACAGACCCCAGCATTTT.

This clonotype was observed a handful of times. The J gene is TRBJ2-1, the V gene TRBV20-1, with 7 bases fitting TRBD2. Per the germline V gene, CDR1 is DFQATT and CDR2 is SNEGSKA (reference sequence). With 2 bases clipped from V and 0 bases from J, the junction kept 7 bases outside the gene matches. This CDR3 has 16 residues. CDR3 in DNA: TGCAGTGCTAGAAAAGCGGGGTTAAACTCCTACAATGAGCAGTTCTTC. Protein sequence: CSARKAGLNSYNEQFF.

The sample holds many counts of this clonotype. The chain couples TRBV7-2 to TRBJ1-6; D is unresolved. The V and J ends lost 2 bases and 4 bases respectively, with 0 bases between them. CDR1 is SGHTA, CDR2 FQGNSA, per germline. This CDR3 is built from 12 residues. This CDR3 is CASSLYNSPLHF. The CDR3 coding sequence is TGTGCCAGCAGCTTATATAATTCACCCCTCCACTTT.

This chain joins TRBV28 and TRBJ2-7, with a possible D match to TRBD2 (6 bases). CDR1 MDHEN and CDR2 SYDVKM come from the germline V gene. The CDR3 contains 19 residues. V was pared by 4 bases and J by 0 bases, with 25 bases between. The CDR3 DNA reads TGTGCCAGCAGTTCATCGCCCACGATTCTAGCGTTGAGCTCCTACGAGCAGTACTTC. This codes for CASSSSPTILALSSYEQYF. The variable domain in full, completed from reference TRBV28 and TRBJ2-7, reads DVKVTQSSRYLVKRTGEKVFLECVQDMDHENMFWYRQDPGLGLRLIYFSYDVKMKEKGDIPEGYSVSREKKERFSLILESASTNQTSMYLCASSSSPTILALSSYEQYFGPGTRLTVT.

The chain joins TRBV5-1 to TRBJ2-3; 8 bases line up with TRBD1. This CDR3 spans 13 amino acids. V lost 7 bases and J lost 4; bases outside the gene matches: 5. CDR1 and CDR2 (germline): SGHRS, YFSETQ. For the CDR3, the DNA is TGCGCCAGCGCGGACAGGGTTTCAGATACGCAGTATTTT. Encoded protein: CASADRVSDTQYF.